Following are 14 T cell receptor beta chains from one sample sequenced in a study of blood T cell repertoires in COVID-19. Libraries were prepared by immunoSEQ multiplex PCR; TCRdb keeps only in-frame clonotypes and omits some of them. The repertoire holds about 150,000 clones, over 60% seen once, with roughly 3.5% in the top ten. The sequenced sample consisted of peripheral blood. Receptors were obtained from a woman aged 80 or over with acute or convalescent COVID-19.

The rearrangement uses TRBV7-3 and TRBJ2-1; TRBD2 aligns across 10 bases. The CDR3 is 15 amino acids. CDR1 and CDR2 from the germline V gene are SGHTA and FQGTGA. V dropped 6 bases and J dropped 8; count of bases not matched to a gene: 10. The CDR3 reads CASSPSGRASDEQFF. CDR3 DNA sequence: TGTGCCAGCAGTCCCAGCGGGAGGGCCAGCGATGAGCAGTTCTTC.

The V and J genes are TRBV6-1 and TRBJ1-2; possible D gene TRBD1, 5 bases. Germline V gene lookup returns CDR1 MNHNS and CDR2 SASEGT. The V end was cut by 4 bases, the J end by 1 base, with 16 bases between. This CDR3 has 16 residues. For the CDR3, the DNA is TGTGCCAGCAGTGCGGAAGGTGGGGGGATTAACTATGGCTACACCTTC. Amino acid sequence: CASSAEGGGINYGYTF.

The gene calls are TRBV30 and TRBJ1-5, with a tentative D call TRBD1 (6 bases). In germline, CDR1 is GTSNPN, CDR2 SVGIG (reference sequence). The CDR3 covers 15 residues. V lost 0 bases to trimming and J lost 3 bases, with 12 bases between them. CDR3 sequence reads: CAWSVLTGFNQPQHF. DNA for the CDR3: TGTGCCTGGAGTGTACTGACAGGCTTCAATCAGCCCCAGCATTTT.

This sequence joins TRBV5-3 and TRBJ2-1; no reliable D call. TRBV5-3 is an ORF, with its function uncertain. The CDR3 spans 14 residues. V was trimmed by 2 bases and J by 7 bases, leaving 13 bases between them. The CDR3 coding sequence is TGTGCCAGAAGCTTTTCGAGAGGTGGGAATGAGCAGTTCTTC. Protein product: CARSFSRGGNEQFF.

In its sample, this clone was seen a few times. This chain links TRBV6-5 with TRBJ1-6; D gene unclear. The CDR3 length is 15 residues. The germline V gene has CDR1 MNHEY and CDR2 SVGAGI. The germline V and J ends were trimmed by 6 bases and 9 bases, with 18 bases remaining between them. This CDR3 reads CASSKGRFSGSPLHF. CDR3 in DNA: TGTGCCAGCAGCAAAGGGAGGTTTTCCGGTTCACCCCTCCACTTT.

The V and J genes are TRBV29-1 and TRBJ1-2; 8 bases match TRBD1. The CDR3 runs 15 residues. The junction had 11 bases not matched to a gene; V was cut back by 5 bases and J by 3 bases. Germline loops: CDR1 SQVTM, CDR2 ANQGSEA. This CDR3 is CSVRPDRGSDYGYTF. DNA of the CDR3: TGCAGCGTTCGGCCCGACAGGGGATCGGACTATGGCTACACCTTC.

This chain joins TRBV11-3 and TRBJ2-7; TRBD2 might be the D (6 bases). The CDR3 runs 14 residues. Germline V gene sequence: CDR1 SGHNT, CDR2 YENEEA. Deletions cut 5 bases from V and 0 bases from J, with 11 bases between. As DNA, the CDR3 is TGTGCCAGCAGCCCAGACGGGAGCTCCTACGAGCAGTACTTC. Translating gives CASSPDGSSYEQYF.

DNA of the CDR3: TGTGCCATCATGGGAGAAACAATCTCTGGAAACACCATATATTTT. Translated: CAIMGETISGNTIYF. The V gene is TRBV10-3, the J gene TRBJ1-3, with D uncertain. The germline V and J ends were trimmed by 7 bases and 0 bases, with 13 bases remaining between them. Germline loops: CDR1 ENHRY, CDR2 SYGVKD. CDR3 length: 15 residues.

The chain is built from TRBV5-8 and TRBJ1-4, with 7 nucleotides matching TRBD1. The germline CDR1 and CDR2 sequences are SGHTS and YDEGEE. The CDR3 extends over 14 amino acids. V shed 3 bases and J 2 bases; nucleotides not matched to a gene: 1. The CDR3 DNA is TGTGCCAGCAGCTCGGGACAGACTAATGAAAAACTGTTTTTT. This encodes CASSSGQTNEKLFF.

The chain has TRBV30 and TRBJ1-1; D is perhaps TRBD1 (6 bases). The CDR3 covers 12 residues. Germline-derived CDR1 and CDR2 are GTSNPN and SVGIG (reference sequence). Trimming pared 7 bases from V and 5 bases from J, leaving 14 bases between. The CDR3 spells CALGGGQTEAFF. The CDR3 nucleotides read TGTGCCTTAGGGGGGGGGCAGACTGAAGCTTTCTTT.

This clone was counted between two and nine times. CDR3 amino acids: CSVESGSSYGYTF. CDR3 DNA: TGCAGCGTTGAATCCGGGTCCTCCTACGGCTACACCTTC. This rearrangement joins TRBV29-1 to TRBJ1-2, with no clear D. The CDR3 extends over 13 amino acids. V dropped 2 bases and J dropped 8 bases, with 15 bases sitting between them. The germline V gene has CDR1 SQVTM and CDR2 ANQGSEA.

This sequence joins TRBV29-1 and TRBJ2-4; the D is unclear. The CDR3 runs 11 residues. The V and J ends lost 4 bases and 4 bases respectively, with 5 bases between them. Germline loops: CDR1 SQVTM, CDR2 ANQGSEA. The CDR3 region has the DNA TGCAGCGTTGGTCAGAAAAACATTCAGTACTTC. This translates into CSVGQKNIQYF.

V usage is TRBV7-3 and J usage is TRBJ2-5; D uncertain. Germline CDR1 and CDR2: SGHTA and FQGTGA. The CDR3 length is 15 residues. The V gene lost 1 base and the J gene lost 2 bases, with 11 bases spanning the gap. CDR3 nucleotide sequence: TGTGCCAGCAGCTTAATAGCTGGTCCTCAAGAGACCCAGTACTTC. The encoded protein is CASSLIAGPQETQYF.

This sequence joins TRBV30 and TRBJ2-6; 8 positions match TRBD2. J was trimmed by 0 bases and V by 3 bases; bases with no gene match: 10. The CDR3 runs to 18 residues. From germline, CDR1 is GTSNPN and CDR2 SVGIG (reference sequence). CDR3 in amino acids: CAWRRLAGSSSGANVLTF. The CDR3 nucleotides are TGTGCCTGGAGGCGGTTAGCGGGATCAAGCTCTGGGGCCAACGTCCTGACTTTC.